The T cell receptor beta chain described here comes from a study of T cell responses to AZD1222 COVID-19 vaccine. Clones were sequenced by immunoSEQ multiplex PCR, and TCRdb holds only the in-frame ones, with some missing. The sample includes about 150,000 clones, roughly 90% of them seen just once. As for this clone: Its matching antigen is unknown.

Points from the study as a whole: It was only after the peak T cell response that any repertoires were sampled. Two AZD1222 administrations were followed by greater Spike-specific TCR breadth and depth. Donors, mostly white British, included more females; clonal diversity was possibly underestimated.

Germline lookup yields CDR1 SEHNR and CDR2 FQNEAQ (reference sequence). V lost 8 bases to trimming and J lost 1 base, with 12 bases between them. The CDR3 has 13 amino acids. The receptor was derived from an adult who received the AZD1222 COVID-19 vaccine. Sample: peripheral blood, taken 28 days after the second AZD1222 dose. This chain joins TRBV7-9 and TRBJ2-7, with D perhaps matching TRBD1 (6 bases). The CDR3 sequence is CASGGQTSYEQYF. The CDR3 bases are TGTGCCAGCGGGGGACAAACTTCCTACGAGCAGTACTTC.